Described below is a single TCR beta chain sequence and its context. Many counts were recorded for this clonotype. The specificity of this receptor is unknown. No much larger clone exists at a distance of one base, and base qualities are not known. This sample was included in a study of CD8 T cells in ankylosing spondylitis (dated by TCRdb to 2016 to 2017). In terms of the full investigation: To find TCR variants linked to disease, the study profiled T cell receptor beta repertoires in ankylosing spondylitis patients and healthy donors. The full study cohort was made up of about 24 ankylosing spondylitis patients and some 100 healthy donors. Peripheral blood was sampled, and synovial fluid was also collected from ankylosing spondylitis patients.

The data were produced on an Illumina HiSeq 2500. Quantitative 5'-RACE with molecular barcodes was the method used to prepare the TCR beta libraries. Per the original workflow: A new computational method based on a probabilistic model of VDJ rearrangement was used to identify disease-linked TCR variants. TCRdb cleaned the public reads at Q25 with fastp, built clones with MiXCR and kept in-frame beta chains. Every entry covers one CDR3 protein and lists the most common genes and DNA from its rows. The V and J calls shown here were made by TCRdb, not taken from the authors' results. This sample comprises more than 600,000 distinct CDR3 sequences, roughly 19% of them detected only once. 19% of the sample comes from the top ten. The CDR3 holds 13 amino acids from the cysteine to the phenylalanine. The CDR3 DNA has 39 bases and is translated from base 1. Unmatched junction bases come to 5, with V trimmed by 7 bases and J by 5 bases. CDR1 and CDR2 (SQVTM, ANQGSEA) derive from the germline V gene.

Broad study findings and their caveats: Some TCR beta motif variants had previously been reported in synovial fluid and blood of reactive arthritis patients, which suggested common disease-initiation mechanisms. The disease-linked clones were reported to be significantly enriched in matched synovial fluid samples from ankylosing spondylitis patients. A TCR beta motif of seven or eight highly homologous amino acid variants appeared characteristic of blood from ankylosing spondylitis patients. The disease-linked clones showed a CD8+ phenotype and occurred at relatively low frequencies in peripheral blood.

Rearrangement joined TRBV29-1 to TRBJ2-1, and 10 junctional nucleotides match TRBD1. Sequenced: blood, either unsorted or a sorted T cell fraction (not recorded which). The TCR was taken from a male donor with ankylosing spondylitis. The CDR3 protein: CSASGTGDNEQFF. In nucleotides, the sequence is TGCAGCGCCTCCGGGACAGGGGACAATGAGCAGTTCTTC.